The T cell receptor (beta chain) under discussion was sequenced for a study of blood T cells in healthy people across ages. Across the study: With template switching, about one barcoded beta molecule was captured per two T cells.

A second 7 to 11 cycle PCR used barcoded and J-beta primers. Through a template-switch adaptor with 12 random nucleotides, each cDNA molecule received a tag. One entry per CDR3 protein results from TCRdb running MiXCR on the 5' RACE reads. The sample holds roughly 640,000 distinct CDR3 sequences; about 28% are singletons and the top ten take about 15%. This clonotype was found many times. What it binds is not known. Notes on the study in general: For the donors, CMV status was unknown and possibly confounded expanded clonotype changes. When one million T cells were used, diversity estimates were thought to be underestimates.

This TCR came from a woman at least 80 years old in good health. Sequenced: blood.

This CDR3 reads CASSWTGKSNQPQHF. CDR3 in DNA: TGTGCCAGCAGCTGGACAGGGAAGAGCAATCAGCCCCAGCATTTT. The chain employs TRBV7-3 and TRBJ1-5, with 8 bases fitting TRBD1. Germline CDR1 reads SGHTA; CDR2 reads FQGTGA. V shed 4 bases, J shed 1 base, and the junction held 3 bases outside the gene matches. The CDR3 is made up of 15 amino acids.